This TCR beta chain comes out of a study of cytomegalovirus exposure and HLA in healthy donors. Study observations and caveats: It emerged from a later analysis that several of the most significant clusters appeared to be linked to common viral pathogens. The HLA-A and HLA-B alleles of most subjects were reportedly predicted accurately from TCR beta sequences. Earlier findings revealed that most TCR beta V segments proved productive either about 87% or about 30% of the time.

Donors showed nominal health when sampled, although they likely had unrecorded immune exposures. Note on this clone: Its specificity is unknown.

Germline V gene data show CDR1 as LGHNA and CDR2 as YNFKEQ. The CDR3 is 17 residues long. V was pared by 0 bases and J by 1 base, with 7 bases of the junction left unmatched. The study ran its PCR with 60 Vbeta and 13 Jbeta primers. Libraries were prepared by immunoSEQ multiplex PCR; TCRdb keeps only in-frame clonotypes and omits some of them. The sample lists some 70,000 clones; over 70% were seen once. V gene TRBV4-2 combines with J gene TRBJ1-1, with 8 bases identical to TRBD1. The sequenced material came from PBMCs. This sequence originates from a male donor in good health and CMV-seropositive. In DNA form, the CDR3 reads TGTGCCAGCAGCCAAGATACAACAGGGGGGGAGAACACTGAAGCTTTCTTT. Its protein is CASSQDTTGGENTEAFF.